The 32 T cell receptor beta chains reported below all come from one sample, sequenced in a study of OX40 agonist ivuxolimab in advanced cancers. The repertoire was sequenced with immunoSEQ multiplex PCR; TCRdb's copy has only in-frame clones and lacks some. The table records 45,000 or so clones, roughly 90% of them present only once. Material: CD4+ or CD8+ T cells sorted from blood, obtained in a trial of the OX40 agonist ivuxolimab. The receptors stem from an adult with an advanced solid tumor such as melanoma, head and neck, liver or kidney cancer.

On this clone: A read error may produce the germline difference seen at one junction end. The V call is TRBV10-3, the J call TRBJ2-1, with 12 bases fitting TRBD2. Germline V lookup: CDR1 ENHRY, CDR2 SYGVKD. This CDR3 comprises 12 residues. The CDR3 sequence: CAIQTSSGRVVF. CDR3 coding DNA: TGTGCCATCCAAACCTCTAGCGGGAGGGTGGTCTTC.

The CDR3: CASSFQPGTSGSREQFF. The CDR3 region has the DNA TGTGCCAGCAGTTTCCAGCCAGGGACTAGCGGGAGTCGCGAGCAGTTCTTC. The chain employs TRBV28 and TRBJ2-1, with 14 nucleotides matching TRBD2. The trim removed 3 bases at V and 10 bases at J, leaving 11 bases unmatched. In germline, CDR1 is MDHEN, CDR2 SYDVKM. The CDR3 is 17 amino acids.

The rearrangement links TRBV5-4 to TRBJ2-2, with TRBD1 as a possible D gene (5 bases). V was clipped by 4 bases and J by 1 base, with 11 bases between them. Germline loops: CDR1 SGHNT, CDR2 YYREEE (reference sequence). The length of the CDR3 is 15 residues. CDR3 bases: TGTGCCAGCAGCCCCGTGACAGTGAACACCGGGGAGCTGTTTTTT. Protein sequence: CASSPVTVNTGELFF. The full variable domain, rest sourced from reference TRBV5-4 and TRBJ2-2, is ETGVTQSPTHLIKTRGQQVTLRCSSQSGHNTVSWYQQALGQGPQFIFQYYREEENGRGNFPPRFSGLQFPNYSSELNVNALELDDSALYLCASSPVTVNTGELFFGEGSRLTVL.

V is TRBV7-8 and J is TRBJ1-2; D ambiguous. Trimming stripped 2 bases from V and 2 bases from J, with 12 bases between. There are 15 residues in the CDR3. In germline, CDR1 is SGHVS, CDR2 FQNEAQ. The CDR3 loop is CASSLSSRLNYGYTF. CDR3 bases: TGTGCCAGCAGCTTAAGTTCCAGACTAAACTATGGCTACACCTTC.

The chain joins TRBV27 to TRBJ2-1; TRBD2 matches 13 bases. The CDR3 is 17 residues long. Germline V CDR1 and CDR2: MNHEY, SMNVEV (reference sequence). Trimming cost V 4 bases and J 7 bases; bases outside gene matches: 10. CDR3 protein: CASSSYRTSGSVNEQFF. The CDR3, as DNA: TGTGCCAGCAGTTCCTACCGGACTAGCGGGAGTGTGAATGAGCAGTTCTTC.

Here the CDR3 reads CASSRQGSNQPQHF. CDR3 bases: TGTGCCAGCAGCCGACAGGGGAGCAATCAGCCCCAGCATTTT. The V gene is TRBV11-3, the J gene TRBJ1-5, with 8 bases lining up with TRBD1. The CDR3 is made up of 14 amino acids. CDR1 is SGHNT, CDR2 YENEEA, per germline. Trimming at V came to 5 bases and at J to 1 base, leaving 1 base not matched to a gene.

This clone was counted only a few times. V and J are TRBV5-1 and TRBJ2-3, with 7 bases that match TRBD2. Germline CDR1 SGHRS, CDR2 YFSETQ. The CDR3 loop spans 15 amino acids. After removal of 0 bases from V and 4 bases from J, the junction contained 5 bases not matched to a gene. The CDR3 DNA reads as TGCGCCAGCAGCTTGGGGGGCGGGAGTGCAGATACGCAGTATTTT. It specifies CASSLGGGSADTQYF.

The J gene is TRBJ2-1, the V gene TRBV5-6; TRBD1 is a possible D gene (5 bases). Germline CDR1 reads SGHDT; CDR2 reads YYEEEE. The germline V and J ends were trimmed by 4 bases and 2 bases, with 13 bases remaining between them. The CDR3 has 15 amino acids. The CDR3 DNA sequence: TGTGCCAGCAGCATGGCAGGGTCGACCTACAATGAGCAGTTCTTC. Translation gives CASSMAGSTYNEQFF.

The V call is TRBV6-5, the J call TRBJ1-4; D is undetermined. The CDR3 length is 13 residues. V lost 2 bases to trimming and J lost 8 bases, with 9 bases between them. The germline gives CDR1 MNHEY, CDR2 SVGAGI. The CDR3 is CASSYGVSEKLFF. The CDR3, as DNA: TGTGCCAGCAGTTACGGGGTTAGCGAAAAACTGTTTTTT.

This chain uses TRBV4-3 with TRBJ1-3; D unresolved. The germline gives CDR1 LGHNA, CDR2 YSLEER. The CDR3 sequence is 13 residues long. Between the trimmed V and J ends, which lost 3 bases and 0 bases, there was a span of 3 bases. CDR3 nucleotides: TGCGCCAGCAGCCATTCCTCTGGAAACACCATATATTTT. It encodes CASSHSSGNTIYF.

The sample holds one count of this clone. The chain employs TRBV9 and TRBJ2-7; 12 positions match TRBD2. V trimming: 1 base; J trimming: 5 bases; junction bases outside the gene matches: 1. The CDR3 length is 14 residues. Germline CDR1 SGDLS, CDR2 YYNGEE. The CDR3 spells CASSVRLAGDEQYF. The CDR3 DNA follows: TGTGCCAGCAGCGTAAGACTAGCGGGAGACGAGCAGTACTTC.

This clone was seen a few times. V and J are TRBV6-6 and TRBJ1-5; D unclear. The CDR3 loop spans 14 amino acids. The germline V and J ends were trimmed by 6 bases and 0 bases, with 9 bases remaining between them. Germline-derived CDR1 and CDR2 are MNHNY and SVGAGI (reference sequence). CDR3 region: CASSRADSNQPQHF. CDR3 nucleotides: TGTGCCAGCAGCCGGGCCGATAGCAATCAGCCCCAGCATTTT.

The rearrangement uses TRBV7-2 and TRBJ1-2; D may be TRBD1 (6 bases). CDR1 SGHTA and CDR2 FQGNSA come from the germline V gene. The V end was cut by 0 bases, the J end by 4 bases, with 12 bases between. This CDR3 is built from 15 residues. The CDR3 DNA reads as TGTGCCAGCAGCTTAGCACCTACAGGGTCCTATGGCTACACCTTC. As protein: CASSLAPTGSYGYTF. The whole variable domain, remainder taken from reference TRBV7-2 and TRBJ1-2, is GAGVSQSPSNKVTEKGKDVELRCDPISGHTALYWYRQSLGQGLEFLIYFQGNSAPDKSGLPSDRFSAERTGGSVSTLTIQRTQQEDSAVYLCASSLAPTGSYGYTFGSGTRLTVV.

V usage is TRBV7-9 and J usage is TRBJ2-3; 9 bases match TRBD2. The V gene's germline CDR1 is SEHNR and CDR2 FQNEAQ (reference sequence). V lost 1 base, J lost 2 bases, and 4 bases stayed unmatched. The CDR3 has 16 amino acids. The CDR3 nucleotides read TGTGCCAGCAGCTTAGGTCCTAGCGGGAACACAGATACGCAGTATTTT. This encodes CASSLGPSGNTDTQYF.

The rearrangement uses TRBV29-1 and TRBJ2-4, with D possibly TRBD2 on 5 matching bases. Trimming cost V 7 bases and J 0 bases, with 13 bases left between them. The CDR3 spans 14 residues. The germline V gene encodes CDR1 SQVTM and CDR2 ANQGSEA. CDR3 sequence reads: CSASGFLAKNIQYF. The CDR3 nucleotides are TGCAGCGCAAGCGGTTTCCTAGCCAAAAACATTCAGTACTTC.

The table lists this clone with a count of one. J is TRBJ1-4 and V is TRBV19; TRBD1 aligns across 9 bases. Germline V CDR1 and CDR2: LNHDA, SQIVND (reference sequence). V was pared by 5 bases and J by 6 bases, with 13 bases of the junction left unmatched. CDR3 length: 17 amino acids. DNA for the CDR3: TGTGCCAGTAGTCAACCTACCCCCGGGACAGGGCATGAAAAACTGTTTTTT. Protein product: CASSQPTPGTGHEKLFF.

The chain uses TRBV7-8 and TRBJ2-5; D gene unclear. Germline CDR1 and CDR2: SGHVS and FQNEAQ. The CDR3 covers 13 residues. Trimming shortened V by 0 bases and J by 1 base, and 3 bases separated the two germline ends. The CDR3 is CASSLAAQETQYF. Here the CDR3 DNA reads TGTGCCAGCAGCTTAGCGGCCCAAGAGACCCAGTACTTC.

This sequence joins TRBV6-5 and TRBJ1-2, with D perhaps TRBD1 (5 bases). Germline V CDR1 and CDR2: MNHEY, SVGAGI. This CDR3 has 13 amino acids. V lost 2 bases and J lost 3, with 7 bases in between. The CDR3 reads CASSYGTDYGYTF. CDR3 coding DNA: TGTGCCAGCAGTTACGGGACGGACTATGGCTACACCTTC.

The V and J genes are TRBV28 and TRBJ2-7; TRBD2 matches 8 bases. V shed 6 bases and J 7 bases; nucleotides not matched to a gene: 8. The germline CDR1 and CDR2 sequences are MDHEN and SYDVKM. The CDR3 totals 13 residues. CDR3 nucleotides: TGTGCCAGCAGCCGGGGGGGAAAGAAAGAGCAGTACTTC. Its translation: CASSRGGKKEQYF. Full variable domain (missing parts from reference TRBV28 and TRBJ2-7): DVKVTQSSRYLVKRTGEKVFLECVQDMDHENMFWYRQDPGLGLRLIYFSYDVKMKEKGDIPEGYSVSREKKERFSLILESASTNQTSMYLCASSRGGKKEQYFGPGTRLTVT.

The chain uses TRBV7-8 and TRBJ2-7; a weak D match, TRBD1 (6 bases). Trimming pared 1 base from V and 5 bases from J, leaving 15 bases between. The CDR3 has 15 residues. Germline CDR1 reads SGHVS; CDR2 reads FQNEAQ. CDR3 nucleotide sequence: TGTGCCAGCAGCTTAGTTCTTGTTCAGGGGCACGAGCAGTACTTC. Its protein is CASSLVLVQGHEQYF.

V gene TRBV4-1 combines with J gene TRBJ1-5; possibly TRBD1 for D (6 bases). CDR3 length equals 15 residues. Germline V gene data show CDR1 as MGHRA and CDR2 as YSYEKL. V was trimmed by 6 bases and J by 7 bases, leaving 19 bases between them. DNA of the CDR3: TGCGCCAGCAGGTCGTTAACAGGGCGAGGACAGCCCCAGCATTTT. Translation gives CASRSLTGRGQPQHF.

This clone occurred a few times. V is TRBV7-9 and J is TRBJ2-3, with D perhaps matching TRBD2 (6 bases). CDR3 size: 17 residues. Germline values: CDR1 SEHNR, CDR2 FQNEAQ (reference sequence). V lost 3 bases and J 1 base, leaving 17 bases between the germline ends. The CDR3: CASSFALRLERTDTQYF. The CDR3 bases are TGTGCCAGCAGCTTTGCCCTTAGACTAGAACGCACAGATACGCAGTATTTT.

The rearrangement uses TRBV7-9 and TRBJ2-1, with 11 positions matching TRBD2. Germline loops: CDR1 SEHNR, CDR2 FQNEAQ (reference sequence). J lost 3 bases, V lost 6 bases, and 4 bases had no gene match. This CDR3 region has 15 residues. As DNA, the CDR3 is TGTGCCAGCAGGTTTAGCGGGAGGGGCTACAATGAGCAGTTCTTC. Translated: CASRFSGRGYNEQFF.

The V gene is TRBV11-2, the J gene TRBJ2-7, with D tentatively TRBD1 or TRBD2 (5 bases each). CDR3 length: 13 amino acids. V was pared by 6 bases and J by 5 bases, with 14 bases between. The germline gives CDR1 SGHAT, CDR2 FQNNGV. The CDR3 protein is CASRAGSINEQYF. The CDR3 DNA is TGTGCCAGCAGGGCAGGGAGTATCAACGAGCAGTACTTC. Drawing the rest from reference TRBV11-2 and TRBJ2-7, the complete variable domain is EAGVAQSPRYKIIEKRQSVAFWCNPISGHATLYWYQQILGQGPKLLIQFQNNGVVDDSQLPKDRFSAERLKGVDSTLKIQPAKLEDSAVYLCASRAGSINEQYFGPGTRLTVT.

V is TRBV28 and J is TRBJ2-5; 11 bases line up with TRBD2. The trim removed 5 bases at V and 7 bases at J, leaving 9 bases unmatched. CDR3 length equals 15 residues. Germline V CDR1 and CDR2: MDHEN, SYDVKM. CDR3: CASSLGTSGTRTQYF. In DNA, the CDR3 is TGTGCCAGCAGTCTAGGGACTAGCGGTACAAGGACCCAGTACTTC. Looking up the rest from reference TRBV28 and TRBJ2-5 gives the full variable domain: DVKVTQSSRYLVKRTGEKVFLECVQDMDHENMFWYRQDPGLGLRLIYFSYDVKMKEKGDIPEGYSVSREKKERFSLILESASTNQTSMYLCASSLGTSGTRTQYFGPGTRLLVL.

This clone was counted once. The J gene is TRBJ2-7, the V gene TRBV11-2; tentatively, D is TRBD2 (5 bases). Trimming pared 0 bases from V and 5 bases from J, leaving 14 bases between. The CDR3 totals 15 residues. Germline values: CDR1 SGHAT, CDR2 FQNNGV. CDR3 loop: CASSLDRGLFNEQYF. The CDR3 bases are TGTGCCAGCAGCTTAGATCGCGGACTCTTCAACGAGCAGTACTTC.

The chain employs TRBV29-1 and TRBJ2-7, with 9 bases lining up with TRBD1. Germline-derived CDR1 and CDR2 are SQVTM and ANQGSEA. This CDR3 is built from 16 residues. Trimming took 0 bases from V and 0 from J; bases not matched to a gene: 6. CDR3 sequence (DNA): TGCAGCGTTGAAGACGCGGGACAGGGAGCCTCCTACGAGCAGTACTTC. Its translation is CSVEDAGQGASYEQYF.

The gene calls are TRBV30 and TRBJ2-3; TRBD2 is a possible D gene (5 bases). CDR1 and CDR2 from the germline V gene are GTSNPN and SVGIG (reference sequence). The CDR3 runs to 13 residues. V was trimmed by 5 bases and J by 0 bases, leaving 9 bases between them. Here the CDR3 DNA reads TGTGCCTGGGGGGAGATCAGCACAGATACGCAGTATTTT. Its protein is CAWGEISTDTQYF.

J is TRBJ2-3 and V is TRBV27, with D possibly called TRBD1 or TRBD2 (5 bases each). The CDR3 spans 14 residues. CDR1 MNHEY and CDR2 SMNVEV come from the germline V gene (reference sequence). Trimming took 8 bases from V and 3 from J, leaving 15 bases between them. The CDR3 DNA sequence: TGTGCCAGCCTCCCTAGGGGAGTTACAGATACGCAGTATTTT. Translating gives CASLPRGVTDTQYF.

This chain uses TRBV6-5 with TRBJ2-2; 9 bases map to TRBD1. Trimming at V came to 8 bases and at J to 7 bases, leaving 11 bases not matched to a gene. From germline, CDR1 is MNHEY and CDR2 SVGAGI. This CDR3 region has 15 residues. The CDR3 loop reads CASYQNRGRGGELFF. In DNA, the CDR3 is TGTGCCAGCTATCAGAACAGGGGGCGCGGCGGGGAGCTGTTTTTT.

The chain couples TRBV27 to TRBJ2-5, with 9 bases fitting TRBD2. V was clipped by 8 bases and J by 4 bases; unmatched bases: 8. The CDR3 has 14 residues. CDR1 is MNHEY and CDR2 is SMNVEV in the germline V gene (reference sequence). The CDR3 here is CASGTNSGRETQYF. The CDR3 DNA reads TGTGCCAGCGGCACCAATAGCGGGAGAGAGACCCAGTACTTC.

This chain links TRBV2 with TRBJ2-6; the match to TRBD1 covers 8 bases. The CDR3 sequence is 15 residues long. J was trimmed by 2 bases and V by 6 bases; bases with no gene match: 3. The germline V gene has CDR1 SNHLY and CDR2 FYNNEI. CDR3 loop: CASSEQGAGANVLTF. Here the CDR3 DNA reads TGTGCCAGCAGCGAACAGGGGGCTGGGGCCAACGTCCTGACTTTC.